The rows below give T cell receptor beta chains drawn from one sample of a study of T-cell memory formation after mild COVID-19. TCRdb recomputed calls from the 5' RACE reads with MiXCR, one row per CDR3 protein. The sample yields roughly 410,000 distinct CDR3 sequences, less than 25% seen once. Sample: PBMCs or a T cell subset sorted from them (not recorded which). The receptors were sampled from an adult woman who had mild COVID-19 (a few samples of this study predate the infection). Cell type and time point are not known. Each CDR3 is given with its conserved first and last residue.

TRBJ2-5,TRBV7-9,CASSLGTGRETQYF
TRBJ2-2,TRBV6-2/TRBV6-3,CASSTFSGRFEELFF
TRBJ2-1,TRBV7-6,CASSRIAGDYNEQFF
TRBJ2-3,TRBV5-1,CASSLGASGGTDTQYF
TRBJ1-3,TRBV28,CASSSHSGNTIYF
TRBJ2-3,TRBV20-1,CSARDPLTPGQGGHTQYF
TRBJ1-1,TRBV20-1,CSARDRKGWTEAFF
TRBJ2-1,TRBV11-3,CASSSEWSGGSYNEQFF
TRBJ2-1,TRBV24-1,CATSDPIKYEQFF
TRBJ2-7,TRBV20-1,CSARDLGDSSYEQYF
TRBJ2-7,TRBV12-3/TRBV12-4,CASRLAASYEQYF
TRBJ2-5,TRBV25-1,CASTQGGKAQTQYF
TRBJ2-1,TRBV6-1,CASGRGGSYNEQFF
TRBJ2-3,TRBV19,CASTPTSGRDTQYF
TRBJ1-4,TRBV20-1,CSATRGGSEKLFF
TRBJ2-3,TRBV3-1,CASSQATSGADTQYF
TRBJ2-7,TRBV15,CATSRESDYEQYF
TRBJ2-1,TRBV11-2,CASSFTGGEWAYNEQFF
TRBJ1-6,TRBV5-5,CASTPWGSSYNSPLHF
TRBJ1-1,TRBV3-1,CASSQGRDTEAFF
TRBJ1-3,TRBV20-1,CSARDRSSGNTIYF
TRBJ1-2,TRBV20-1,CSASHTSRTRYGYTF
TRBJ2-3,TRBV15,CATSRVRGGTSADTQYF
TRBJ1-1,TRBV29-1,CSVEVRQNTEAFF
TRBJ2-7,TRBV10-3,CAISESASVGTYEQYF
TRBJ2-7,TRBV19,CASSIRQGFNYEQYF
TRBJ1-2,TRBV11-3,CASSPRQGKNRNGYTF
TRBJ2-1,TRBV15,CATSRGGAGGAYNEQFF
TRBJ1-2,TRBV24-1,CATSDGMGQGNYGYTF
TRBJ2-3,TRBV6-6,CASSYGRDTDTQYF
TRBJ2-2,TRBV18,CASSPGGGAGELFF
TRBJ2-6,TRBV29-1,CSVRDGFAGANVLTF
TRBJ2-2,TRBV5-1,CASSLTRTPTGELFF
TRBJ1-1,TRBV3-1,CASSQGGAEAFF
TRBJ2-1,TRBV10-3,CAISDFSGDEQFF
TRBJ1-5,TRBV19,CATGGQAVINQPQHF
TRBJ2-2,TRBV5-1,CASSFIRGDSGELFF
TRBJ1-5,TRBV5-1,CASSQGQAGGINQPQHF
TRBJ2-7,TRBV5-5,CASSFYGTPEQYF
TRBJ2-5,TRBV29-1,CSVDRGRETQYF
TRBJ2-5,TRBV10-3,CAISEWVRARETQYF
TRBJ2-7,TRBV6-5,CASRARGLGYEQYF
TRBJ2-5,TRBV5-6,CASSVRQGIGQETQYF
TRBJ2-1,TRBV7-6,CASSLVDGSGNEQFF
TRBJ1-1,TRBV21-1,CASSGRQGAWTEAFF
TRBJ1-2,TRBV24-1,CATSGRGRNYGYTF
TRBJ1-6,TRBV6-5,CASTSRGEFGSHLHF
TRBJ1-1,TRBV4-2,CASSQDSGAVTEAFF
TRBJ2-4,TRBV7-2,CASSDRTASPHKNIQYF
TRBJ1-4,TRBV5-1,CASSLGTGANEKLFF
TRBJ2-1,TRBV7-7,CASSLNKLAEQFF
TRBJ1-1,TRBV7-3,CASSLAAGTGIAFF
TRBJ2-2,TRBV6-2/TRBV6-3,CASSWLGVPGELFF
TRBJ2-1,TRBV7-2,CASSLGLSHSYNEQFF
TRBJ2-3,TRBV4-2,CASSDSGRGTDTQYF
TRBJ2-3,TRBV5-6,CASSLTGPPQYF
TRBJ2-6,TRBV4-2,CASSSHRGHPSGANVLTF
TRBJ2-5,TRBV24-1,CATSDLASGGGETQYF
TRBJ1-1,TRBV4-3,CASSQEVTLNTEAFF
TRBJ2-1,TRBV2,CASSRYRVEQFF